The 13 T cell receptor beta chains reported below all come from one sample, sequenced in a study of low-dose radiotherapy and immunotherapy resistance in tumors. Primers targeting TRAV and TRBV primed first-strand cDNA, covering alpha and beta chains. With a V-primer adapter and a constant-region primer, TCRs were amplified for around 20 PCR cycles. TCRdb re-derived calls from the reads in MiXCR, one entry per CDR3 protein. Among some 6,200 distinct CDR3 sequences listed, roughly 80% were seen once. Every receptor here comes from a human donor with advanced metastatic prostate, ovarian, gallbladder or colorectal cancer (not recorded which). This table probably holds off-target reads from a library built for another chain.

By its share, this clonotype is large (0.1 to 1%). The V call is TRBV10-3, the J call TRBJ2-1, with TRBD2 as a possible D gene (6 bases). The CDR3 is made up of 14 amino acids. Trimming left V 2 bases short and J 8 bases short, with 13 bases between. Germline CDR1 reads ENHRY; CDR2 reads SYGVKD. The CDR3 is CAISEQTSQDEQFF. The CDR3 DNA is TGTGCCATCAGTGAGCAAACTAGCCAAGATGAGCAGTTCTTC.

This chain joins TRBV15 and TRBJ2-5; D is unresolved. The CDR3 has 13 residues. The germline V gene has CDR1 LNHNV and CDR2 YYDKDF (reference sequence). V shed 1 base and J shed 10 bases, with 13 bases lying between them. CDR3 region: CATSRGQFGDQYF. The CDR3 nucleotides are TGTGCCACCAGCAGAGGTCAATTTGGGGACCAGTACTTC.

This clonotype appeared once. V is TRBV4-2 and J is TRBJ2-7; D is unresolved. The CDR3 loop spans 15 amino acids. Looked up from germline, CDR1 is LGHNA and CDR2 is YNFKEQ. Trimming left V 4 bases short and J 2 bases short, with 15 bases between. CDR3 nucleotide sequence: TGTGCCAGCAGCCCGGACCTTGCCTTCCCCTACGAGCAGTACTTC. Translated, it gives CASSPDLAFPYEQYF.

This sequence joins TRBV5-1 and TRBJ2-7; 7 bases match TRBD2. This CDR3 has 14 amino acids. J lost 2 bases, V lost 5 bases, and 7 bases had no gene match. Germline-derived CDR1 and CDR2 are SGHRS and YFSETQ. DNA for the CDR3: TGCGCCAGCAGAGACAGCGGGAATCCCTACGAGCAGTACTTC. Encoded protein: CASRDSGNPYEQYF.

The chain combines TRBV19 with TRBJ1-1; D not resolved. Between the trimmed V and J ends, which lost 3 bases and 0 bases, there was a span of 8 bases. CDR3 length: 14 residues. Germline CDR1 is LNHDA and CDR2 is SQIVND (reference sequence). In nucleotides, the CDR3 is TGTGCCAGTAGTATTTCAGGAGTGAACACTGAAGCTTTCTTT. Its translation: CASSISGVNTEAFF.

J is TRBJ1-1 and V is TRBV27, with a tentative D call TRBD1 (5 bases). The germline V gene encodes CDR1 MNHEY and CDR2 SMNVEV (reference sequence). The CDR3 sequence is 14 residues long. Trimming left V 8 bases short and J 4 bases short, with 17 bases between. CDR3 nucleotide sequence: TGTGCCAGCCGCGGGGGTCTCTCAGCCACTGAAGCTTTCTTT. Protein sequence: CASRGGLSATEAFF.

The chain couples TRBV7-8 to TRBJ1-3, with 9 positions matching TRBD1. Unmatched junction bases numbered 3, after V lost 5 bases and J lost 7 bases. The CDR3 extends over 13 amino acids. Germline CDR1 SGHVS, CDR2 FQNEAQ. CDR3 bases: TGTGCCAGCAGCCCGACAGGGGGGAACACCATATATTTT. Its protein is CASSPTGGNTIYF.

This clonotype appeared once. This sequence joins TRBV12-5 and TRBJ2-3; D gene ambiguous. The germline gives CDR1 LGHNT, CDR2 FRNRAP. The CDR3 is made up of 14 amino acids. V was clipped by 7 bases and J by 0 bases, with 11 bases between them. The CDR3 sequence: CASAMDLSTDTQYF. CDR3 sequence (DNA): TGTGCTAGTGCAATGGACCTTAGCACAGATACGCAGTATTTT. Full variable domain (remainder filled in from reference TRBV12-5 and TRBJ2-3): DARVTQTPRHKVTEMGQEVTMRCQPILGHNTVFWYRQTMMQGLELLAYFRNRAPLDDSGMPKDRFSAEMPDATLATLKIQPSEPRDSAVYFCASAMDLSTDTQYFGPGTRLTVL.

This chain connects TRBV11-1 to TRBJ2-7, with D perhaps matching TRBD1 or TRBD2 (6 bases each). CDR1 is SGHAT, CDR2 FQDESV, per germline (reference sequence). Deletions cut 4 bases from V and 4 bases from J, with 17 bases between. The CDR3 extends over 15 amino acids. The DNA of the CDR3 is TGTGCCAGCAGCTGGGGAAAGGGGGGAGCGTACGAGCAGTACTTC. It translates to CASSWGKGGAYEQYF.

The chain uses TRBV6-5 and TRBJ1-3; the D is unclear. Germline V lookup: CDR1 MNHEY, CDR2 SVGAGI. Trimming took off 2 bases at V and 2 bases at J, with 16 bases between the two ends. The CDR3 is made up of 17 amino acids. Written as DNA, the CDR3 is TGTGCCAGCAGTTACCGGAAGGGCAAAGGAGCTGGAAACACCATATATTTT. As protein: CASSYRKGKGAGNTIYF.

The gene calls are TRBV28 and TRBJ2-3; the match to TRBD2 covers 9 bases. The CDR3 extends over 14 amino acids. In germline, CDR1 is MDHEN, CDR2 SYDVKM. V lost 6 bases and J lost 8; bases outside the gene matches: 9. This chain's CDR3 is CASRPGLAFGTQYF. The DNA for the CDR3 is TGTGCCAGCAGGCCGGGACTAGCTTTCGGTACGCAGTATTTT.

V usage is TRBV11-2 and J usage is TRBJ2-1, with TRBD1 matching 7 bases. The length of the CDR3 is 15 residues. V lost 6 bases, J lost 6 bases, and 11 bases stayed unmatched. Germline-derived CDR1 and CDR2 are SGHAT and FQNNGV. CDR3 DNA sequence: TGTGCCAGCAGTCCAACGAGGGGGCGCGGCAATGAGCAGTTCTTC. Encoded protein: CASSPTRGRGNEQFF.

The gene calls are TRBV27 and TRBJ2-3, with 8 nucleotides matching TRBD2. Per germline, CDR1 MNHEY and CDR2 SMNVEV (reference sequence). This CDR3 spans 16 amino acids. J was trimmed by 3 bases and V by 5 bases; bases with no gene match: 10. This CDR3 reads CASSHRGLATTDTQYF. The CDR3 DNA follows: TGTGCCAGCAGTCATAGAGGACTAGCCACGACAGATACGCAGTATTTT.